This passage covers 27 T cell receptor beta chains from one sample sequenced in a study of cytomegalovirus exposure and HLA in healthy donors. With 60 Vbeta and 13 Jbeta primers, the PCR was carried out. Assay used: immunoSEQ multiplex PCR; TCRdb lists only in-frame clones, some missing. The table has about 140,000 clones, around 79% seen once. Sequencing input: PBMCs. These receptors came from a man aged 35 to 55 in good health and CMV-seropositive.

The chain carries TRBV5-1 and TRBJ2-1; D uncertain. Germline CDR1 and CDR2: SGHRS and YFSETQ. The V end was cut by 4 bases, the J end by 6 bases, with 8 bases between. The CDR3 covers 12 residues. CDR3 bases: TGCGCCAGCAGCGGAGACCTCAATGAGCAGTTCTTC. It encodes CASSGDLNEQFF.

This chain links TRBV6-5 with TRBJ1-6, with D possibly TRBD1 on 5 matching bases. The germline V gene has CDR1 MNHEY and CDR2 SVGAGI. The CDR3 contains 13 residues. V was cut by 0 bases and J by 13 bases, with 10 bases left in between. The CDR3 region is CASSYSPHRPLHF. In DNA, the CDR3 is TGTGCCAGCAGTTACTCGCCCCACAGGCCCCTCCACTTT.

A remark on this clone: The junction differs from germline at one of its ends, possibly a read error. The chain links TRBV7-7 to TRBJ2-1, with 8 bases identical to TRBD1. The CDR3 has 17 amino acids. Germline CDR1 reads SSHAT; CDR2 reads FNYEAQ (reference sequence). CDR3 nucleotides: TGTGCTAGCAGCTTAGGTCTCAGGGGGCCGCCCTACAATGAGCAGTTCTTC. As protein: CASSLGLRGPPYNEQFF.

The V and J genes are TRBV5-1 and TRBJ2-3; weak D call: TRBD1 (6 bases). This CDR3 region has 17 residues. CDR1 is SGHRS and CDR2 is YFSETQ in the germline V gene. V was clipped by 4 bases and J by 2 bases, with 20 bases between them. CDR3 in amino acids: CASSGNVQGPSTDTQYF. The CDR3 DNA follows: TGCGCCAGCAGCGGTAATGTGCAGGGGCCTTCCACAGATACGCAGTATTTT.

The chain employs TRBV18 and TRBJ2-7; TRBD2 matches at 7 bases. V shed 3 bases and J 6 bases; nucleotides not matched to a gene: 14. The CDR3 extends over 16 amino acids. Per germline, CDR1 KGHSH and CDR2 LQKENI. In DNA form, the CDR3 reads TGTGCCAGCTCACCTAATTGGGGAGGGGCCTCATTCGAGCAGTACTTC. It is translated as CASSPNWGGASFEQYF.

This rearrangement joins TRBV6-5 to TRBJ2-1, with 9 bases lining up with TRBD1. Germline assignment: CDR1 MNHEY and CDR2 SVGAGI. Losses at the gene ends were 6 bases for V and 6 bases for J; bases not matched to a gene: 9. The CDR3 loop spans 15 amino acids. The DNA for the CDR3 is TGTGCCAGCAGCTTCTTTGGGACAGGGACCAATGAGCAGTTCTTC. Its protein is CASSFFGTGTNEQFF.

The chain links TRBV19 to TRBJ2-1; TRBD1 agrees at 8 bases. Germline V gene lookup returns CDR1 LNHDA and CDR2 SQIVND (reference sequence). V shed 5 bases and J 7 bases; nucleotides not matched to a gene: 4. The CDR3 extends over 13 amino acids. The CDR3 sequence is CASSSDRENEQFF. The DNA of the CDR3 is TGTGCCAGTAGTTCGGACAGGGAAAATGAGCAGTTCTTC.

The J gene is TRBJ2-5, the V gene TRBV10-3; maybe TRBD1 (6 bases). V was cut by 0 bases and J by 4 bases, with 9 bases left in between. The germline gives CDR1 ENHRY, CDR2 SYGVKD. This CDR3 has 14 residues. The CDR3 is CAISESQGRETQYF. The CDR3 DNA is TGTGCCATCAGTGAGTCGCAGGGGAGAGAGACCCAGTACTTC.

The genes are TRBV5-4 and TRBJ2-1; a possible D gene is TRBD2 (5 bases). V was trimmed by 7 bases and J by 4 bases, leaving 12 bases between them. The CDR3 is 13 residues long. CDR1 SGHNT and CDR2 YYREEE come from the germline V gene (reference sequence). The CDR3 region is CASLSPGYNEQFF. The CDR3 nucleotides are TGTGCCAGCCTATCACCGGGGTACAATGAGCAGTTCTTC.

CDR3 loop: CASSLWSPRDRQTYEQYF. In DNA, the CDR3 is TGTGCCAGCAGTTTATGGTCCCCTAGGGACAGACAGACCTACGAGCAGTACTTC. The rearrangement links TRBV27 to TRBJ2-7; TRBD1 aligns across 7 bases. V gave up 1 base and J gave up 2 bases; unmatched junction bases: 14. The germline V gene encodes CDR1 MNHEY and CDR2 SMNVEV (reference sequence). This CDR3 region has 18 residues.

This CDR3 is CASSPYWPSSGNTIYF. The DNA for the CDR3 is TGTGCCAGCAGCCCTTATTGGCCTAGCTCTGGAAACACCATATATTTT. The chain combines TRBV5-5 with TRBJ1-3; D remains unclear. V was pared by 4 bases and J by 0 bases, with 14 bases between. Germline V CDR1 and CDR2: SGHKS, YYEKEE (reference sequence). CDR3 size: 16 residues.

A few counts support this clone. The genes are TRBV4-1 and TRBJ2-1; D gene uncertain. Per the germline V gene, CDR1 is MGHRA and CDR2 is YSYEKL. The CDR3 totals 16 residues. The V end lost 0 bases, the J end lost 3 bases, and 12 bases lay between the germline ends. The CDR3 sequence: CASSQDVGSLYNEQFF. The CDR3 DNA follows: TGCGCCAGCAGCCAAGATGTGGGCTCCCTCTACAATGAGCAGTTCTTC.

V and J are TRBV13 and TRBJ2-2; TRBD1 agrees at 9 bases. CDR3 length equals 17 residues. Trimming took 1 base from V and 2 from J; bases not matched to a gene: 5. Germline CDR1 and CDR2: PRHDT and FYEKMQ (reference sequence). The CDR3 region is CASSLAGDRANTGELFF. CDR3 DNA sequence: TGTGCCAGCAGCTTAGCGGGGGACAGGGCTAACACCGGGGAGCTGTTTTTT. Variable domain in full (rest from reference TRBV13 and TRBJ2-2): AAGVIQSPRHLIKEKRETATLKCYPIPRHDTVYWYQQGPGQDPQFLISFYEKMQSDKGSIPDRFSAQQFSDYHSELNMSSLELGDSALYFCASSLAGDRANTGELFFGEGSRLTVL.

The chain's CDR3 is CASRAQSGNTIYF. DNA for the CDR3: TGTGCCAGCAGAGCTCAATCCGGAAACACCATATATTTT. The chain is built from TRBV5-4 and TRBJ1-3; no clear D gene. Trimming pared 5 bases from V and 4 bases from J, leaving 10 bases between. The CDR3 is made up of 13 amino acids. Per the germline V gene, CDR1 is SGHNT and CDR2 is YYREEE (reference sequence). Together with reference TRBV5-4 and TRBJ1-3, the CDR3 gives the full variable domain: ETGVTQSPTHLIKTRGQQVTLRCSSQSGHNTVSWYQQALGQGPQFIFQYYREEENGRGNFPPRFSGLQFPNYSSELNVNALELDDSALYLCASRAQSGNTIYFGEGSWLTVV.

J is TRBJ2-3 and V is TRBV28; 9 bases fit TRBD1. This CDR3 comprises 16 residues. V shed 6 bases, J shed 1 base, and the junction held 8 bases outside the gene matches. Germline CDR1 reads MDHEN; CDR2 reads SYDVKM. The CDR3 protein is CASSQLTGGGTDTQYF. The DNA for the CDR3 is TGTGCCAGCAGCCAACTGACAGGGGGGGGCACAGATACGCAGTATTTT.

The rearrangement uses TRBV7-9 and TRBJ1-2; TRBD1 agrees at 7 bases. The junction had 4 bases not matched to a gene; V was cut back by 5 bases and J by 1 base. The germline V gene encodes CDR1 SEHNR and CDR2 FQNEAQ (reference sequence). The CDR3 totals 14 residues. The CDR3: CASSLGTVNYGYTF. CDR3 bases: TGTGCCAGCAGCCTGGGGACAGTTAACTATGGCTACACCTTC.

The chain has TRBV29-1 and TRBJ2-6; 8 bases agree with TRBD1. The CDR3 extends over 15 amino acids. Germline loops: CDR1 SQVTM, CDR2 ANQGSEA. With V trimmed by 4 bases and J by 0 bases, 2 bases remained unmatched. The DNA for the CDR3 is TGCAGCGTTGGGACAGGGCGCTCTGGGGCCAACGTCCTGACTTTC. It encodes CSVGTGRSGANVLTF.

V and J are TRBV5-6 and TRBJ1-4, with 11 positions matching TRBD1. The V segment lost 0 bases and the J segment 8 bases; nucleotides outside the gene matches: 3. Germline CDR1 and CDR2: SGHDT and YYEEEE. The length of the CDR3 is 15 residues. CDR3 nucleotides: TGTGCCAGCAGCTTGGTGGGACAGGGGGAAGAAAAACTGTTTTTT. It is translated as CASSLVGQGEEKLFF.

Turning to this clone: The sample carries other DNA sequences with the same CDR3. The chain employs TRBV19 and TRBJ2-7; TRBD2 matches 8 bases. From germline, CDR1 is LNHDA and CDR2 SQIVND (reference sequence). Unmatched junction bases numbered 1, after V lost 5 bases and J lost 1 base. This CDR3 has 13 amino acids. CDR3 bases: TGTGCCAGTAGTGCGGGGGGTTCCTACGAGCAGTACTTC. It yields the protein CASSAGGSYEQYF.

The chain recombines TRBV10-3 with TRBJ1-2, with D tentatively TRBD1 (5 bases). The germline CDR1 and CDR2 sequences are ENHRY and SYGVKD. CDR3 length: 17 amino acids. V lost 0 bases and J lost 2, with 16 bases in between. CDR3 loop: CAISESSPQAPNYGYTF. The CDR3 bases are TGTGCCATCAGTGAGTCATCCCCACAGGCCCCCAACTATGGCTACACCTTC.

The chain has TRBV5-1 and TRBJ2-7, with a weak D call TRBD2 (5 bases). Germline V gives CDR1 SGHRS, CDR2 YFSETQ. The V gene lost 5 bases and the J gene lost 1 base, with 16 bases spanning the gap. This CDR3 contains 15 residues. CDR3 sequence reads: CASSSFPGGSYEQYF. CDR3 in DNA: TGCGCCAGCAGTTCTTTCCCCGGCGGGTCCTACGAGCAGTACTTC.

This chain joins TRBV5-1 and TRBJ1-2; tentatively, D is TRBD1 (6 bases). V was pared by 3 bases and J by 4 bases, with 13 bases between. Looked up from germline, CDR1 is SGHRS and CDR2 is YFSETQ. The CDR3 runs to 14 residues. The CDR3 spells CASSSTGTPYGYTF. CDR3 DNA sequence: TGCGCCAGCAGCTCAACAGGGACCCCCTATGGCTACACCTTC.

The V call is TRBV19, the J call TRBJ1-5; TRBD1 matches at 8 bases. The trim removed 5 bases at V and 6 bases at J, leaving 6 bases unmatched. The CDR3 extends over 14 amino acids. CDR1 LNHDA and CDR2 SQIVND come from the germline V gene (reference sequence). The CDR3 spells CASSASGGTQPQHF. The CDR3 DNA reads as TGTGCCAGTAGTGCCTCAGGGGGCACTCAGCCCCAGCATTTT.

The chain couples TRBV5-8 to TRBJ2-3; 9 bases line up with TRBD2. CDR1 SGHTS and CDR2 YDEGEE come from the germline V gene. The CDR3 is 16 residues long. The J segment lost 2 bases and the V segment lost 0 bases, leaving 4 bases of the junction unmatched. The CDR3 DNA is TGTGCCAGCAGCTTGGGACTAGCGGACTTCACAGATACGCAGTATTTT. Protein product: CASSLGLADFTDTQYF. The whole variable domain, filled in from reference TRBV5-8 and TRBJ2-3, reads EAGVTQSPTHLIKTRGQQATLRCSPISGHTSVYWYQQALGLGLQFLLWYDEGEERNRGNFPPRFSGRQFPNYSSELNVNALELEDSALYLCASSLGLADFTDTQYFGPGTRLTVL.

The rearrangement links TRBV25-1 to TRBJ2-5; tentatively, D is TRBD1 (6 bases). Germline V gene data show CDR1 as MGHDK and CDR2 as SYGVNS. V lost 0 bases and J 2 bases, leaving 10 bases between the germline ends. The CDR3 sequence is 15 residues long. DNA of the CDR3: TGTGCCAGCAGTGAATACGGGACAATTCAAGAGACCCAGTACTTC. It translates to CASSEYGTIQETQYF.

The chain uses TRBV27 and TRBJ1-1; TRBD1 matches 8 bases. The CDR3 is 16 residues long. The ends lost 0 bases at V and 0 bases at J; junction bases unmatched: 3. CDR1 and CDR2 from the germline V gene are MNHEY and SMNVEV (reference sequence). This CDR3 reads CASSLSTGAMNTEAFF. Written as DNA, the CDR3 is TGTGCCAGCAGTTTATCGACAGGGGCAATGAACACTGAAGCTTTCTTT.

V gene TRBV7-2 combines with J gene TRBJ2-3; TRBD2 aligns across 12 bases. Germline lookup yields CDR1 SGHTA and CDR2 FQGNSA. CDR3 length: 15 residues. V trimming: 5 bases; J trimming: 2 bases; junction bases outside the gene matches: 2. CDR3 nucleotide sequence: TGTGCCAGCAGCGCTAGCGGGAGGGCCACAGATACGCAGTATTTT. This translates into CASSASGRATDTQYF. The entire variable domain, with the rest obtained from reference TRBV7-2 and TRBJ2-3, is as follows: GAGVSQSPSNKVTEKGKDVELRCDPISGHTALYWYRQSLGQGLEFLIYFQGNSAPDKSGLPSDRFSAERTGGSVSTLTIQRTQQEDSAVYLCASSASGRATDTQYFGPGTRLTVL.